This T cell receptor beta chain was sequenced during a study of metastatic and nonmetastatic thyroid tumors. On the study more broadly: Malignant and benign thyroid patients had repertoires compared in peripheral blood and tumor or nodule tissue.

Under the authors' procedure: Between-group CDR3 differences, defined by clinicopathological status, yielded a distant-metastasis classifier for papillary thyroid cancer. With MiXCR, TCRdb called clones anew from the PCR reads. These V and J calls rely on TCRdb rather than the paper's analysis. The sample has 14,000 to 15,000 clones, 20% to 30% seen once. All patients were untreated before thyroid surgery. The germline gives CDR1 SGHTA, CDR2 FQGTGA. The V gene end was trimmed by 5 bases and the J gene end by 7 bases; junction bases not matched to a gene: 9. This CDR3 has 15 amino acids. Sequenced material: tumor tissue. The clonotype comes from a female donor with papillary thyroid cancer or a benign thyroid nodule (not recorded which). Some clones in this sample may be carry-over from other donors' samples. The chain couples TRBV7-3 to TRBJ2-5; 11 nucleotides agree with TRBD2. The chain's CDR3 is CASSLSGRAGWTQYF. CDR3 bases: TGTGCCAGCAGCCTTAGCGGGAGGGCGGGGTGGACCCAGTACTTC.